Each of the 18 T cell receptor beta chains below was sequenced from the same sample in a study of shared clonotypes between healthy human individuals. It was CD45RO-negative cells, positively selected for CCR7, that made up naive CD8 cells, with terminally differentiated effector memory CD45RA+ cells excluded. Profiling relied on immunoSEQ multiplex PCR, and the TCRdb table lists in-frame clones only, not all of them. The table includes about 2 million clones, about 95% detected once. Sequenced input: naive CD8+ T cells sorted from blood. These receptors were collected from a man between 18 and 35 years old in good health.

V gene TRBV13 combines with J gene TRBJ2-1; D might be TRBD2 (5 bases). Germline-derived CDR1 and CDR2 are PRHDT and FYEKMQ (reference sequence). Trimming pared 5 bases from V and 9 bases from J, leaving 23 bases between. The CDR3 is 16 residues long. The DNA of the CDR3 is TGTGCCAGCAGCGCGGACTCCCGAGCCCCCTTTGGTGAGCAGTTCTTC. The encoded protein is CASSADSRAPFGEQFF.

This chain joins TRBV19 and TRBJ2-5, with no clear D. The V gene's germline CDR1 is LNHDA and CDR2 SQIVND (reference sequence). The CDR3 is 14 residues long. V was pared by 8 bases and J by 0 bases, with 13 bases between. In nucleotides, the CDR3 is TGTGCCAGTGCGCCGATAGAAGACCAAGAGACCCAGTACTTC. It encodes CASAPIEDQETQYF.

The chain uses TRBV4-1 and TRBJ2-7; unclear D gene. Germline loops: CDR1 MGHRA, CDR2 YSYEKL. The CDR3 loop spans 16 amino acids. The ends were cut back, 2 bases at V and 2 bases at J, with 16 bases in the middle. CDR3 region: CASSQPPDTEAYEQYF. DNA for the CDR3: TGCGCCAGCAGCCAACCCCCCGACACTGAAGCCTACGAGCAGTACTTC.

V and J are TRBV28 and TRBJ2-7, with TRBD2 matching over 10 bases. CDR1 and CDR2 (germline): MDHEN, SYDVKM. J lost 3 bases, V lost 7 bases, and 3 bases had no gene match. The CDR3 runs to 13 residues. Written as DNA, the CDR3 is TGTGCCAGCACCGGGACTAGCGTCTACGAGCAGTACTTC. It yields the protein CASTGTSVYEQYF.

The rearrangement joins TRBV27 to TRBJ2-5; D possibly matches TRBD1 or TRBD2 (5 bases each). From germline, CDR1 is MNHEY and CDR2 SMNVEV (reference sequence). This CDR3 has 15 amino acids. V lost 2 bases to trimming and J lost 5 bases, with 15 bases between them. CDR3 in DNA: TGTGCCAGCAGTTTAGGGACGGAGGTGGAGGAGACCCAGTACTTC. As protein: CASSLGTEVEETQYF.

V usage is TRBV7-9 and J usage is TRBJ1-5, with D uncertain. Germline V gene lookup returns CDR1 SEHNR and CDR2 FQNEAQ (reference sequence). V shed 5 bases and J shed 4 bases, with 9 bases lying between them. The CDR3 covers 13 residues. CDR3 DNA: TGTGCCAGCAGCCATATGGGTAATCAGCCCCAGCATTTT. It is translated as CASSHMGNQPQHF.

CDR3 coding DNA: TGTGCCAGCAGCCCCGGGGTTAAGGGTCCCTACGAGCAGTACTTC. Translation: CASSPGVKGPYEQYF. The chain combines TRBV7-8 with TRBJ2-7; D perhaps matches TRBD2 (5 bases). The CDR3 covers 15 residues. Germline V lookup: CDR1 SGHVS, CDR2 FQNEAQ. V lost 5 bases to trimming and J lost 2 bases, with 16 bases between them.

V usage is TRBV7-6 and J usage is TRBJ1-1; no definite D call. Trimming removed 1 base at V and 1 base at J, with 7 bases between. Per the germline V gene, CDR1 is SGHVS and CDR2 is FNYEAQ. The CDR3 is made up of 14 amino acids. CDR3 sequence (DNA): TGTGCCAGCAGCTTAGGTTACGGGAACACTGAAGCTTTCTTT. Its protein product is CASSLGYGNTEAFF.

V gene TRBV19 combines with J gene TRBJ2-7, with D perhaps matching TRBD1 or TRBD2 (5 bases each). The V gene lost 10 bases and the J gene lost 6 bases, with 19 bases spanning the gap. The germline V gene has CDR1 LNHDA and CDR2 SQIVND (reference sequence). The CDR3 covers 13 residues. The CDR3 DNA follows: TGTGCCACGTGGGGACGGGAAAAGGGCGAGCAGTACTTC. This translates into CATWGREKGEQYF.

CDR3 nucleotide sequence: TGCAGCGTTGTCCTCACAGATACGCAGTATTTT. This sequence encodes CSVVLTDTQYF. This chain connects TRBV29-1 to TRBJ2-3; no firm D call. This CDR3 contains 11 residues. The V gene lost 4 bases and the J gene lost 2 bases, with 4 bases spanning the gap. Germline V CDR1 and CDR2: SQVTM, ANQGSEA.

The rearrangement joins TRBV6-5 to TRBJ2-1; possible D gene TRBD2, 7 bases. The V and J ends lost 9 bases and 10 bases respectively, with 25 bases between them. Germline assignment: CDR1 MNHEY and CDR2 SVGAGI. The CDR3 spans 15 residues. CDR3 loop: CASRELAEGVGEQFF. The CDR3 bases are TGTGCCAGTCGCGAGCTAGCGGAGGGGGTCGGGGAGCAGTTCTTC.

J is TRBJ1-1 and V is TRBV6-5; 8 nucleotides align to TRBD1. Germline V gives CDR1 MNHEY, CDR2 SVGAGI. After removal of 6 bases from V and 5 bases from J, the junction contained 8 bases not matched to a gene. The CDR3 is 14 amino acids. In DNA, the CDR3 is TGTGCCAGCAGCCACGGACAGGGTATGACTGAAGCTTTCTTT. This translates into CASSHGQGMTEAFF.

This chain connects TRBV19 to TRBJ2-7, with 10 bases that match TRBD2. V was clipped by 6 bases and J by 6 bases; unmatched bases: 5. The CDR3 length is 13 residues. Germline V gene data show CDR1 as LNHDA and CDR2 as SQIVND (reference sequence). CDR3 in DNA: TGTGCCAGTAGCTTCCTAGCGGGAGTCGAGCAGTACTTC. It codes for CASSFLAGVEQYF.

Concerning this clone itself: Other DNA sequences in the same sample also yield this CDR3. The rearrangement joins TRBV6-5 to TRBJ2-7, with D unresolved. The CDR3 totals 13 residues. V was clipped by 3 bases and J by 0 bases, with 6 bases between them. Germline lookup yields CDR1 MNHEY and CDR2 SVGAGI. CDR3 sequence: CASSYTGSYEQYF. The CDR3 DNA follows: TGTGCCAGCAGTTATACCGGCTCCTACGAGCAGTACTTC.

The chain employs TRBV6-1 and TRBJ2-1; D not resolved. CDR1 and CDR2 (germline): MNHNS, SASEGT. CDR3 length: 14 residues. Trimming took off 7 bases at V and 0 bases at J, with 10 bases between the two ends. The CDR3, as DNA: TGTGCCAGCAAGAATCCTACCTCCTACAATGAGCAGTTCTTC. It specifies CASKNPTSYNEQFF.

The chain carries TRBV5-1 and TRBJ2-2; 9 positions agree with TRBD1. V lost 0 bases and J lost 7; bases outside the gene matches: 4. The CDR3 is 15 amino acids. The germline CDR1 and CDR2 sequences are SGHRS and YFSETQ. Written as DNA, the CDR3 is TGCGCCAGCAGCTTGGGACAGGGGGTCGGCGGGGAGCTGTTTTTT. Residues: CASSLGQGVGGELFF.

V gene TRBV11-2 combines with J gene TRBJ2-5; D may be TRBD2 (5 bases). V was trimmed by 3 bases and J by 2 bases, leaving 13 bases between them. CDR3 size: 15 residues. In germline, CDR1 is SGHAT, CDR2 FQNNGV. Here the CDR3 reads CASSFYSGQQETQYF. In nucleotides, the CDR3 is TGTGCCAGCAGCTTCTACAGCGGCCAACAAGAGACCCAGTACTTC.

The chain is built from TRBV6-5 and TRBJ1-1, with 7 bases matching TRBD1. The CDR3 spans 15 residues. The trim removed 0 bases at V and 6 bases at J, leaving 7 bases unmatched. CDR1 is MNHEY, CDR2 SVGAGI, per germline. The CDR3 DNA sequence: TGTGCCAGCAGTTACTCGAGCGGGACAGTGGCTGAAGCTTTCTTT. Translating it yields CASSYSSGTVAEAFF.